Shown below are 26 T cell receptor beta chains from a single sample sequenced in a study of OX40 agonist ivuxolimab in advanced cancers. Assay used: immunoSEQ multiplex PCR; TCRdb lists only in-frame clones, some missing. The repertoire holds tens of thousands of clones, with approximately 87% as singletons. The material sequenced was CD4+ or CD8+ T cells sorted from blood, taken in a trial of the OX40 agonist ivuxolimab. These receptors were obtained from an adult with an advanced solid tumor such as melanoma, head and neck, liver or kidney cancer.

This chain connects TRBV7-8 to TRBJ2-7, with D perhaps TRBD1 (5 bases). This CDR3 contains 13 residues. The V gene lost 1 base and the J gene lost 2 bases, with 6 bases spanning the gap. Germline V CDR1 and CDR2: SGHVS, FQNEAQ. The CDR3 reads CASSLDRTYEQYF. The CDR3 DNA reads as TGTGCCAGCAGCTTAGACAGGACCTACGAGCAGTACTTC.

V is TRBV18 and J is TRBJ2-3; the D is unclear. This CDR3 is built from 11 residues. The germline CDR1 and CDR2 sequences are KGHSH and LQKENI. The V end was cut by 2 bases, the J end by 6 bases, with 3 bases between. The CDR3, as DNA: TGTGCCAGCTCACCAATTGATACGCAGTATTTT. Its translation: CASSPIDTQYF.

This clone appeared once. The CDR3 here is CASSLGDRLTSGSSYNEQFF. Written as DNA, the CDR3 is TGTGCCAGCAGCTTAGGCGATCGACTTACTAGCGGTAGCTCCTACAATGAGCAGTTCTTC. The V call is TRBV11-3, the J call TRBJ2-1; TRBD2 matches 8 bases. Losses at the gene ends were 1 base for V and 0 bases for J; bases not matched to a gene: 14. The CDR3 runs to 20 residues. Germline CDR1 is SGHNT and CDR2 is YENEEA.

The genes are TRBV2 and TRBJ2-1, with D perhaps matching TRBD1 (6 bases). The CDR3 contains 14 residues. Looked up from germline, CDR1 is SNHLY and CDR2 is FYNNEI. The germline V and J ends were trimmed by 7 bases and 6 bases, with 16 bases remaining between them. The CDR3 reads CASTPTRGSNEQFF. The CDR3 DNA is TGTGCCAGCACCCCGACCAGGGGATCCAATGAGCAGTTCTTC. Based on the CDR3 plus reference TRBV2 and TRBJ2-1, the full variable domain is EPEVTQTPSHQVTQMGQEVILRCVPISNHLYFYWYRQILGQKVEFLVSFYNNEISEKSEIFDDQFSVERPDGSNFTLKIRSTKLEDSAMYFCASTPTRGSNEQFFGPGTRLTVL.

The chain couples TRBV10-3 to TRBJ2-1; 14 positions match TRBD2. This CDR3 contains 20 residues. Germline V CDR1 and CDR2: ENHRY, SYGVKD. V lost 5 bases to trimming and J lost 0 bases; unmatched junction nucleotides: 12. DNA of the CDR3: TGTGCCATCAGTCCTTCCGGGACTAGCGGGGGCCTAGGCTCCTACAATGAGCAGTTCTTC. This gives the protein CAISPSGTSGGLGSYNEQFF.

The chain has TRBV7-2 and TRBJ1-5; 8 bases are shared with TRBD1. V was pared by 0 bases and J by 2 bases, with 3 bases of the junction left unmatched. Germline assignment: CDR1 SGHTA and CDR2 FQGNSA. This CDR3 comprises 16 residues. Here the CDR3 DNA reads TGTGCCAGCAGCTTAGCGACGACAGGGGGCAATCAGCCCCAGCATTTT. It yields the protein CASSLATTGGNQPQHF.

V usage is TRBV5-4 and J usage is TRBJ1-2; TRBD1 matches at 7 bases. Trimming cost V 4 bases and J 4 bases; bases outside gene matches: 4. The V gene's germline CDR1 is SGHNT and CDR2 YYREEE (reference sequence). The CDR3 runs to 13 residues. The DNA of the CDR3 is TGTGCCAGCAGCAACGGACAGGTCTATGGCTACACCTTC. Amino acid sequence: CASSNGQVYGYTF.

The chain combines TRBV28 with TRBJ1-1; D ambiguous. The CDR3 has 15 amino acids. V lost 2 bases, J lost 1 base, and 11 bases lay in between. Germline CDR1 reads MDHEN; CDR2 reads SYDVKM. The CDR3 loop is CASSLISRQNTEAFF. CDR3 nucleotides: TGTGCCAGCAGTTTAATTTCTCGGCAGAACACTGAAGCTTTCTTT.

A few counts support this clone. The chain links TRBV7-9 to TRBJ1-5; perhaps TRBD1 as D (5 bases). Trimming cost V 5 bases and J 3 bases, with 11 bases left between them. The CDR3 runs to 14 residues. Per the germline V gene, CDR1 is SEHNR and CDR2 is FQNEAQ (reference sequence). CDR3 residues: CASSLGGYNQPQHF. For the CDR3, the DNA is TGTGCCAGCAGCCTTGGGGGGTACAATCAGCCCCAGCATTTT.

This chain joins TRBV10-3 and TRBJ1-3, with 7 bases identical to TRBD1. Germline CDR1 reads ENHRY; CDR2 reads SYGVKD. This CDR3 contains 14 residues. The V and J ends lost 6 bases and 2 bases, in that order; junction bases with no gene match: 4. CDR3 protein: CAIRIGTAGNTIYF. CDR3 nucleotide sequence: TGTGCCATCAGAATAGGGACAGCTGGAAACACCATATATTTT.

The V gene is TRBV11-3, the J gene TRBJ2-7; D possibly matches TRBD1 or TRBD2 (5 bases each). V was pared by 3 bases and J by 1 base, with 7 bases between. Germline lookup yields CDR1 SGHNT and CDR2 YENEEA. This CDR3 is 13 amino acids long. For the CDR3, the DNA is TGTGCCAGCAGCTTTGGGGGATCCTACGAGCAGTACTTC. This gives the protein CASSFGGSYEQYF.

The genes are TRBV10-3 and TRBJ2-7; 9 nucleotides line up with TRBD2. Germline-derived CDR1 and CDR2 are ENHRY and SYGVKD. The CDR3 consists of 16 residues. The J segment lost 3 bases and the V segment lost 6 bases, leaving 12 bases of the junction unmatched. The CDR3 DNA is TGTGCCATCAGCAGCGGGGGGCTCCCCCGTGTCTACGAGCAGTACTTC. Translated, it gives CAISSGGLPRVYEQYF.

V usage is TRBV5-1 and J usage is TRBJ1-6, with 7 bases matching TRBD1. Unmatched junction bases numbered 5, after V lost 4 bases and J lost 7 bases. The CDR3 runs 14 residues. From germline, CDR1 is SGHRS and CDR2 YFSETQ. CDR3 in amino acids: CASSVDRNNSPLHF. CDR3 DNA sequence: TGCGCCAGCAGCGTGGACAGGAACAATTCACCCCTCCACTTT.

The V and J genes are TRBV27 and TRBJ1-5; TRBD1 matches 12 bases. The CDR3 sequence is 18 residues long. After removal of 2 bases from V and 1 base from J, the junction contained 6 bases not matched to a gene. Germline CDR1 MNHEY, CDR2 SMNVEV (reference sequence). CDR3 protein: CASSLLGGQGASNQPQHF. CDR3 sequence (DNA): TGTGCCAGCAGTTTACTCGGGGGACAGGGGGCGAGCAATCAGCCCCAGCATTTT.

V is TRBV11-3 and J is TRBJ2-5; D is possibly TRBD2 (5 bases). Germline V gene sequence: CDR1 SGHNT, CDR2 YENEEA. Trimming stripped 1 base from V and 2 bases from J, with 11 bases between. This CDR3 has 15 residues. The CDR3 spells CASSLGGRYQETQYF. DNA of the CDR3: TGTGCCAGCAGCTTAGGCGGGCGCTATCAAGAGACCCAGTACTTC.

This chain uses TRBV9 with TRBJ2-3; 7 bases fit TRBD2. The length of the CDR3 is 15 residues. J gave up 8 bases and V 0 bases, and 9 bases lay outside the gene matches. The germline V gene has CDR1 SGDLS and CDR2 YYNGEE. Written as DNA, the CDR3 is TGTGCCAGCAGCGTAGGGAGCGGGACCCCAGGTACGCAGTATTTT. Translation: CASSVGSGTPGTQYF.

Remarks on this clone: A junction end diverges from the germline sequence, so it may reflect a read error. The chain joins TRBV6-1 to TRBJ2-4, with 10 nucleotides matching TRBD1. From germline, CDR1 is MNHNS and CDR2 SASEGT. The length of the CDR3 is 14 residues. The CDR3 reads CASSEVGQGGYRGF. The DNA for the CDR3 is TGTGCCAGCAGTGAAGTTGGACAGGGGGGTTATAGGGGCTTC.

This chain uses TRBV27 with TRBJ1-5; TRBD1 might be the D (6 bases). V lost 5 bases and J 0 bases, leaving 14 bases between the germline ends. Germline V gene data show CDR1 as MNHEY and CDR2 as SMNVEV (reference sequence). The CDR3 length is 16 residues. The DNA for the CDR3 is TGTGCCAGCAGTCCCGACAGGCTTTATAGCAATCAGCCCCAGCATTTT. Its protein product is CASSPDRLYSNQPQHF.

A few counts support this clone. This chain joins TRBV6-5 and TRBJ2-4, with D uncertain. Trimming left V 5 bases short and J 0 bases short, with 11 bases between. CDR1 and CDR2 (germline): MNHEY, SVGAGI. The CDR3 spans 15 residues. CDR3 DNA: TGTGCCAGCAGTCACAGTTTCTTAGCCAAAAACATTCAGTACTTC. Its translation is CASSHSFLAKNIQYF.

DNA for the CDR3: TGTGCCAGCAGTTCAACCAATCAGCCCCAGCATTTT. Translated: CASSSTNQPQHF. The genes are TRBV6-5 and TRBJ1-5; D not certain. Germline lookup yields CDR1 MNHEY and CDR2 SVGAGI. V lost 4 bases and J lost 3, with 4 bases in between. The CDR3 spans 12 residues.

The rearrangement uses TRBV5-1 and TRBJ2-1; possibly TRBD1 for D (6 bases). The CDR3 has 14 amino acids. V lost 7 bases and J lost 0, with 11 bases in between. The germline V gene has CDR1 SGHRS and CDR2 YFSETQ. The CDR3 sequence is CASSTGSSYNEQFF. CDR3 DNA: TGCGCCAGCTCTACAGGGAGCTCCTACAATGAGCAGTTCTTC.

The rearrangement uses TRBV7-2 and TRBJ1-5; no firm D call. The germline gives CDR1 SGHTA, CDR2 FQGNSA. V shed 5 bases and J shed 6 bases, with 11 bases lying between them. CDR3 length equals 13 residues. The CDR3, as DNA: TGTGCCAGCAGCCCAGACCGGGGTCAGCCCCAGCATTTT. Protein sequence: CASSPDRGQPQHF.

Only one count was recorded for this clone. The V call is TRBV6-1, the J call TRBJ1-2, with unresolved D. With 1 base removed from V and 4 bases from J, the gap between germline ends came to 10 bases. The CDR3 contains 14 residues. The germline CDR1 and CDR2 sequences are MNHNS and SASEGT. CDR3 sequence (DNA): TGTGCCAGCAGTGAAGATGTCAGAAGCTATGGCTACACCTTC. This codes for CASSEDVRSYGYTF.

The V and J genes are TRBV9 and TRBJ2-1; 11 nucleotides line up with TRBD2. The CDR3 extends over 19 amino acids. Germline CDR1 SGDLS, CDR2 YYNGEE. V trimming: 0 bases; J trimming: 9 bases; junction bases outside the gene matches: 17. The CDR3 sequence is CASSVARLAGGPPRGEQFF. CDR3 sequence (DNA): TGTGCCAGCAGCGTAGCTCGCCTAGCGGGGGGACCCCCTCGAGGTGAGCAGTTCTTC. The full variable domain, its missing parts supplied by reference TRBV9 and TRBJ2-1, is DSGVTQTPKHLITATGQRVTLRCSPRSGDLSVYWYQQSLDQGLQFLIQYYNGEERAKGNILERFSAQQFPDLHSELNLSSLELGDSALYFCASSVARLAGGPPRGEQFFGPGTRLTVL.

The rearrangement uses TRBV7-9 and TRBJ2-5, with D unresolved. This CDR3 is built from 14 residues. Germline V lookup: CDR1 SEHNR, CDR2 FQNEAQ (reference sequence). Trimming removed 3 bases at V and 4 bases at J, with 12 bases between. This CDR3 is CASSFLLPRETQYF. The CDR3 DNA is TGTGCCAGCAGCTTCTTACTTCCTAGAGAGACCCAGTACTTC.

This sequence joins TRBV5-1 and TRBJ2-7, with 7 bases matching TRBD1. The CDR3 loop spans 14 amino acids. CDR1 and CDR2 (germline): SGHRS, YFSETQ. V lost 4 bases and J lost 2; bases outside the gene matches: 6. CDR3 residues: CASSPTGRTYEQYF. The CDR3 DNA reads TGCGCCAGCAGCCCGACAGGGAGAACCTACGAGCAGTACTTC.